What follows describes a single T cell receptor beta chain. Germline-derived CDR1 and CDR2 are SGHTA and FQGNSA. The V gene lost 1 base and the J gene lost 3 bases, with 10 bases spanning the gap. The CDR3 runs 15 residues. The recovered donors of Cohort 3 showed two negative PCRs, clearance, or symptom resolution. This entry belongs to a study of blood T cell repertoires in COVID-19. Study information: There were acute and convalescent COVID-19 samples, and they came from the United States, Italy and Spain.

Methods used by the authors: Using reference gene primer amplification, nucleated cell counts were estimated. Using immunoSEQ multiplex PCR, the repertoire was profiled, and TCRdb retains in-frame clones only, with some absent. The V and J calls and clone size are taken from that table; D and trimming were inferred from the DNA. The sample contains roughly 180,000 clones, around 79% of which appear only once. The chain combines TRBV7-2 with TRBJ1-5; D perhaps matches TRBD1 (6 bases). Sample: PBMCs or T cells enriched from blood (not recorded which). The receptor was derived from a man in his fifties who had recovered from COVID-19. The CDR3 spells CASSLDRAINQPQHF. For the CDR3, the DNA is TGTGCCAGCAGCTTAGACAGGGCCATCAATCAGCCCCAGCATTTT. The full variable domain, its missing parts supplied by reference TRBV7-2 and TRBJ1-5, is GAGVSQSPSNKVTEKGKDVELRCDPISGHTALYWYRQSLGQGLEFLIYFQGNSAPDKSGLPSDRFSAERTGGSVSTLTIQRTQQEDSAVYLCASSLDRAINQPQHFGDGTRLSIL.